This T cell receptor (beta chain) was identified during a study of vaccination effects on CD4 cells after COVID-19. Study context: Each participant received a vaccine that was either BNT162b2 or mRNA-1273, given as two doses. The study, taken as a whole, reports: Clones that were induced by infection or by vaccine showed marked contraction late after vaccination.

Profiled with immunoSEQ multiplex PCR; TCRdb holds only in-frame clones, not every one. The data hold tens of thousands of clones, with more than 70% observed a single time. Within the ViraFEST assay, antigen-specific CD4+ T cells underwent expansion with viral peptide pools prior to sequencing. On day 10 of culture, CD4+ T cells were separated out. A PCR test confirmed that the person had SARS-CoV-2 infection between March and December 2020. For this clone: The antigen remains unidentified.

The length of the CDR3 is 17 residues. Germline-derived CDR1 and CDR2 are SGDLS and YYNGEE. V was clipped by 4 bases and J by 5 bases; unmatched bases: 8. The clonotype originates from a human donor who had a prior SARS-CoV-2 infection. J is TRBJ2-5 and V is TRBV9, with 16 bases that match TRBD2. This material consisted of CD4+ T cells from PBMCs cultured with a peptide pool, taken before COVID-19 vaccination. This CDR3 is CASSSNMGLAGGETQYF. The CDR3 bases are TGTGCCAGCAGCTCAAACATGGGACTAGCGGGAGGGGAGACCCAGTACTTC.